Below, one T cell receptor (beta chain) is given with its context. These data originate in a study of blood T cell repertoires in COVID-19. Overall study context: Whether acute or convalescent, the COVID-19 samples came from the United States, Italy and Spain. T cells, B-cell-depleted T cells, or PBMCs supplied cDNA or gDNA.

The CDR3 consists of 18 residues. The V gene's germline CDR1 is SGHTA and CDR2 FQGNSA. Trimming took 2 bases from V and 0 from J; bases not matched to a gene: 11. As originally analysed: Using reference gene primer amplification, nucleated cell counts were estimated. Only in-frame clones appear in the TCRdb table, and some are missing; sequencing was by immunoSEQ multiplex PCR. Clone size and V and J calls were adopted from that table, with D and trimming inferred from the DNA. The table records about 98,000 clones, 86% of them present only once. The sample comprised peripheral blood. This TCR was recovered from a man in his fifties or sixties with acute or convalescent COVID-19. The V call is TRBV7-2, the J call TRBJ2-3; 7 bases line up with TRBD2. The CDR3 is CASSLLLYGGGSTDTQYF. The CDR3 nucleotides are TGTGCCAGCAGCTTATTATTGTATGGGGGAGGGAGCACAGATACGCAGTATTTT. The entire variable domain, with the rest obtained from reference TRBV7-2 and TRBJ2-3, is as follows: GAGVSQSPSNKVTEKGKDVELRCDPISGHTALYWYRQSLGQGLEFLIYFQGNSAPDKSGLPSDRFSAERTGGSVSTLTIQRTQQEDSAVYLCASSLLLYGGGSTDTQYFGPGTRLTVL.